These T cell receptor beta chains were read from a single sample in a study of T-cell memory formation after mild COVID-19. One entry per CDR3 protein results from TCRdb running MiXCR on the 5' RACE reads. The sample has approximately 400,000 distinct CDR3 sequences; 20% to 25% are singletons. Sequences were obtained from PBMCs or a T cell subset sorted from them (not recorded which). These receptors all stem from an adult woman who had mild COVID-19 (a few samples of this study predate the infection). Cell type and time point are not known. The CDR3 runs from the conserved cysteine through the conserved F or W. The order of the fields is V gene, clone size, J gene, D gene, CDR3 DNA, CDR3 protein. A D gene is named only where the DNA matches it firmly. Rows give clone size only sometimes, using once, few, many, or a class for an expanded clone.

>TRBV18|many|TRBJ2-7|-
TGTGCCAGCAGCCCCCGAGGGGACGAGCAGTACTTC
CASSPRGDEQYF
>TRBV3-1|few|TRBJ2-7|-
TGTGCCAGCAGCCAAGGGACACTCGCAACGGGAGAGCAGTACTTC
CASSQGTLATGEQYF
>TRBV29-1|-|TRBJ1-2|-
TGCAGCGTTGAAGACAGGGTCAACTATGGCTACACCTTC
CSVEDRVNYGYTF
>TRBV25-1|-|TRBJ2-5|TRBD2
TGTGCCAGCAGTGTAAGCCTAGCGGGCATCCAAGAGACCCAGTACTTC
CASSVSLAGIQETQYF
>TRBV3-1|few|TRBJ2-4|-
TGTGCCAGCAGCCAATGGGACACCAAAAACATTCAGTACTTC
CASSQWDTKNIQYF
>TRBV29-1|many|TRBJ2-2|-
TGCAGCATCCCTGCCCCGAGCATCGCGAACACCGGGGAGCTGTTTTTT
CSIPAPSIANTGELFF
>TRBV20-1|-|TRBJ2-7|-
TGCAGTGCTCCCGGGACTCCCAGCTCCTACGAGCAGTACTTC
CSAPGTPSSYEQYF
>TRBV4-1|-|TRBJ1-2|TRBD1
TGCGCCAGCAGCCAAGATGGGACAGGAAGGGGGAACTATGGCTACACCTTC
CASSQDGTGRGNYGYTF
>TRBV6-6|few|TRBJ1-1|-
TGTGCCAGCAGTTACCAGGGGTTTACTGAAGCTTTCTTT
CASSYQGFTEAFF
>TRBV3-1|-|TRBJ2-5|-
TGTGCCAGCAGCCAAGTAAAGGGCACCCAGTACTTC
CASSQVKGTQYF
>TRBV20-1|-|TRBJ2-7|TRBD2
TGCAGTGCTCAGATTAGCGGGAGGAGTAACGAGCAGTACTTC
CSAQISGRSNEQYF
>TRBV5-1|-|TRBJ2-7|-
TGCGCCAGCAGTTGGGGCAGCGAGCAGTACTTC
CASSWGSEQYF
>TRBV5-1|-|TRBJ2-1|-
TGCGCCAGCAGCTTGGTCAGGGGCGATGAGCAGTTCTTC
CASSLVRGDEQFF
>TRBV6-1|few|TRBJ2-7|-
TGTGCCAGCAGTGCGAGGGACGGGTACGAGCAGTACTTC
CASSARDGYEQYF
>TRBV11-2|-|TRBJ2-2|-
TGTGCCAGCAGCTTAGGACACCTCGCGTTGGACGGGGAGCTGTTTTTT
CASSLGHLALDGELFF
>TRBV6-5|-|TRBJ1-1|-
TGTGCCAGCGGATTGTGGGGAGTTGAAGCTTTCTTT
CASGLWGVEAFF
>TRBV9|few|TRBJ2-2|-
TGTGCCAGCAGCGTAGGAACAGTGAACACCGGGGAGCTGTTTTTT
CASSVGTVNTGELFF
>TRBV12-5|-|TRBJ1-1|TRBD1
TGTGCTAGTGGTTTGGCCAGGGGGACTGAAGCTTTCTTT
CASGLARGTEAFF
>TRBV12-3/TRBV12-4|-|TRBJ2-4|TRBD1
TGTGCCAGCAGTTTAGGCAGGGGGCCGAACATTCAGTACTTC
CASSLGRGPNIQYF
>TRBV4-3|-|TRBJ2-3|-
TGCGCCAGCAGCCTCTTTCGGGACAACACAGATACGCAGTATTTT
CASSLFRDNTDTQYF
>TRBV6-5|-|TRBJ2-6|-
TGTGCCAGCGCAACTTCTGGGGCCAACGTCCTGACTTTC
CASATSGANVLTF
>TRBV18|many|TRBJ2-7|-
TGTGCCAGCAGCCCGGCCTACGAGCAGTACTTC
CASSPAYEQYF
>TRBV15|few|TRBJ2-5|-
TGTGCCACCAGCAGACAGGGTTCGGAGACCCAGTACTTC
CATSRQGSETQYF
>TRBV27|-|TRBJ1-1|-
TGTGCCAGCAGTCCGACTTCCGGCAGGAACACTGAAGCTTTCTTT
CASSPTSGRNTEAFF
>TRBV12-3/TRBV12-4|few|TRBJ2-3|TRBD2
TGTGCCAGCAGTTGGGGGGGCGCGGGAGGACGTGCGGATACGCAGTATTTT
CASSWGGAGGRADTQYF
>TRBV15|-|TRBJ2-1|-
TGTGCCACCAAACTACCGGGCCACAATGAGCAGTTCTTC
CATKLPGHNEQFF
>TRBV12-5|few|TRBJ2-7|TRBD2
TGTGCTAGTGGCCTGGGGGACTACACGTACGAGCAGTACTTC
CASGLGDYTYEQYF